This T cell receptor (beta chain) was documented in a study of PD-1 blockade in mismatch repair-deficient tumors. CDR3 length: 16 amino acids. In germline, CDR1 is MNHNS, CDR2 SASEGT. Trimming shortened V by 3 bases and J by 1 base, and 16 bases separated the two germline ends. Libraries were prepared by immunoSEQ multiplex PCR; TCRdb keeps only in-frame clonotypes and omits some of them. The sample includes 60,000 to 75,000 clones, approximately 88% seen only once; the top ten take roughly 14%. The sequence was obtained from an adult with mismatch repair-deficient cancer. Sequencing used peripheral blood, obtained 52 weeks after starting pembrolizumab. J is TRBJ2-7 and V is TRBV6-1, with D possibly being TRBD1 (5 bases). The CDR3 DNA reads TGTGCCAGCAGTGACCCTCCCCGACAGCGATCCTACGAGCAGTACTTC. Translated: CASSDPPRQRSYEQYF.